A single sample is the source of the 24 T cell receptor beta chains below, sequenced in a study of cytomegalovirus exposure and HLA in healthy donors. Researchers ran the PCR with 60 Vbeta and 13 Jbeta primers. Sequencing used immunoSEQ multiplex PCR; TCRdb keeps in-frame clones, though not all of them. The data show 150,000 to 200,000 clones, around 90% seen once. Sequenced: PBMCs. The receptor set was obtained from a boy between 2 and 10 years old in good health and CMV-seronegative.

Points on this clone: Other DNA sequences in this sample translate to the same CDR3. V and J are TRBV29-1 and TRBJ2-5, with TRBD1 as a possible D gene (7 bases). The V and J ends lost 7 bases and 7 bases respectively, with 25 bases between them. The CDR3 contains 15 residues. CDR1 is SQVTM and CDR2 is ANQGSEA in the germline V gene. In DNA, the CDR3 is TGCAGCGCCGCATTGGGGCAGGGGGGTCCGGGGACCCAGTACTTC. Encoded protein: CSAALGQGGPGTQYF. Drawing the rest from reference TRBV29-1 and TRBJ2-5, the complete variable domain is SAVISQKPSRDICQRGTSLTIQCQVDSQVTMMFWYRQQPGQSLTLIATANQGSEATYESGFVIDKFPISRPNLTFSTLTVSNMSPEDSSIYLCSAALGQGGPGTQYFGPGTRLLVL.

This rearrangement joins TRBV6-5 to TRBJ1-2; D possibly corresponds to TRBD1 (6 bases). The CDR3 sequence is 14 residues long. V was cut by 6 bases and J by 7 bases, with 18 bases left in between. CDR1 and CDR2 (germline): MNHEY, SVGAGI. CDR3 sequence reads: CASRPSTGLGGYTF. CDR3 nucleotide sequence: TGTGCCAGCAGGCCAAGCACAGGGTTAGGTGGCTACACCTTC.

This chain uses TRBV30 with TRBJ1-5, with a tentative D call TRBD1 (5 bases). Trimming removed 4 bases at V and 6 bases at J, with 19 bases between. CDR1 and CDR2 from the germline V gene are GTSNPN and SVGIG (reference sequence). This CDR3 is built from 15 residues. CDR3 sequence (DNA): TGTGCCTGGAAAGAAAGGGACTTTGGCGGTCAGCCCCAGCATTTT. Protein: CAWKERDFGGQPQHF.

This chain links TRBV27 with TRBJ2-2, with a tentative D call TRBD1 (6 bases). The CDR3 runs 19 residues. In germline, CDR1 is MNHEY, CDR2 SMNVEV (reference sequence). The V end lost 6 bases, the J end lost 0 bases, and 23 bases lay between the germline ends. CDR3: CASSFLRPAGTSNTGELFF. The DNA of the CDR3 is TGTGCCAGCAGCTTCCTACGACCTGCCGGGACATCGAACACCGGGGAGCTGTTTTTT.

As for this clone: Other DNA sequences from this sample encode an identical CDR3 as well. This chain's CDR3 is CASSLGAANTEAFF. DNA for the CDR3: TGCGCCAGCAGCTTGGGGGCAGCTAACACTGAAGCTTTCTTT. The rearrangement links TRBV5-1 to TRBJ1-1, with unresolved D. Looked up from germline, CDR1 is SGHRS and CDR2 is YFSETQ. V lost 0 bases, J lost 2 bases, and 8 bases lay in between. This CDR3 has 14 amino acids.

The chain joins TRBV7-9 to TRBJ2-5; D gene uncertain. This CDR3 is 15 amino acids long. Germline-derived CDR1 and CDR2 are SEHNR and FQNEAQ (reference sequence). V lost 4 bases and J 5 bases, leaving 17 bases between the germline ends. As DNA, the CDR3 is TGTGCCAGCAGCTCCGGGTCCTTGATAGTGGAGACCCAGTACTTC. The encoded protein is CASSSGSLIVETQYF.

J is TRBJ2-1 and V is TRBV29-1, with 14 nucleotides matching TRBD2. The CDR3 totals 14 residues. The junction had 3 bases not matched to a gene; V was cut back by 3 bases and J by 8 bases. The germline V gene has CDR1 SQVTM and CDR2 ANQGSEA. The CDR3 is CSVDGTSGSHEQFF. DNA for the CDR3: TGCAGCGTTGACGGGACTAGCGGGAGCCATGAGCAGTTCTTC.

The count of this clone is one. CDR3 residues: CASSPQPGLAGSYGYEQYF. CDR3 sequence (DNA): TGTGCCAGCAGCCCACAACCGGGACTAGCGGGGTCATACGGCTACGAGCAGTACTTC. The chain employs TRBV7-9 and TRBJ2-7; the match to TRBD2 covers 13 bases. CDR3 length: 19 amino acids. Unmatched junction bases numbered 16, after V lost 5 bases and J lost 3 bases. The germline V gene has CDR1 SEHNR and CDR2 FQNEAQ (reference sequence).

This clone turned up a few times. The chain joins TRBV19 to TRBJ1-4, with 7 positions matching TRBD1. The germline V gene has CDR1 LNHDA and CDR2 SQIVND (reference sequence). Losses at the gene ends were 9 bases for V and 5 bases for J; bases not matched to a gene: 6. CDR3 size: 13 residues. CDR3 region: CASRDRPNEKLFF. CDR3 bases: TGTGCCAGCCGGGACAGACCAAATGAAAAACTGTTTTTT.

The V gene is TRBV19, the J gene TRBJ1-1; unclear D gene. The CDR3 is made up of 14 amino acids. Trimming removed 5 bases from V and 0 bases from J, with 10 bases in between. CDR1 is LNHDA, CDR2 SQIVND, per germline (reference sequence). CDR3 protein: CASSPGAMNTEAFF. CDR3 in DNA: TGTGCCAGTAGTCCGGGAGCGATGAACACTGAAGCTTTCTTT.

This chain joins TRBV9 and TRBJ2-7; 8 nucleotides line up with TRBD2. V trimming: 4 bases; J trimming: 2 bases; junction bases outside the gene matches: 2. Germline values: CDR1 SGDLS, CDR2 YYNGEE. The CDR3 covers 13 residues. As DNA, the CDR3 is TGTGCCAGCAGCCCGGGGGGGCCCTACGAGCAGTACTTC. Encoded protein: CASSPGGPYEQYF.

This clone was observed a few times. The chain is built from TRBV5-1 and TRBJ2-1; TRBD2 agrees at 13 bases. Germline V gene sequence: CDR1 SGHRS, CDR2 YFSETQ. The CDR3 is 15 residues long. With V trimmed by 2 bases and J by 9 bases, 5 bases remained unmatched. The CDR3 nucleotides are TGCGCCAGCAGCTTACTAGCGGGAGGGCCGGGTGAGCAGTTCTTC. It translates to CASSLLAGGPGEQFF.

This clone was recorded once. The CDR3 region has the DNA TGTGCCAGCAGTTACACAGGAGACTATGGCTACACCTTC. It translates to CASSYTGDYGYTF. This chain links TRBV27 with TRBJ1-2; tentatively, D is TRBD1 (5 bases). The CDR3 is 13 amino acids. Germline assignment: CDR1 MNHEY and CDR2 SMNVEV (reference sequence). V lost 4 bases, J lost 3 bases, and 9 bases lay in between.

This chain uses TRBV7-9 with TRBJ1-4, with D possibly being TRBD1 (5 bases). Germline V gene data show CDR1 as SEHNR and CDR2 as FQNEAQ (reference sequence). The CDR3 is made up of 15 amino acids. Trimming cost V 4 bases and J 4 bases, with 13 bases left between them. CDR3 nucleotide sequence: TGTGCCAGCAGCTCCGGGGACTCGTTTAATGAAAAACTGTTTTTT. Its translation: CASSSGDSFNEKLFF.

The chain links TRBV27 to TRBJ1-1; D is possibly TRBD1 (6 bases). The CDR3 loop spans 16 amino acids. V lost 5 bases and J 2 bases, leaving 18 bases between the germline ends. Germline-derived CDR1 and CDR2 are MNHEY and SMNVEV (reference sequence). The DNA of the CDR3 is TGTGCCAGCAGTACCAGACTAACAGGGATTAACACTGAAGCTTTCTTT. This sequence encodes CASSTRLTGINTEAFF.

The chain's CDR3 is CASSLIVDYEQYF. For the CDR3, the DNA is TGTGCCAGCAGCTTGATCGTAGACTACGAGCAGTACTTC. The rearrangement uses TRBV5-5 and TRBJ2-7; D is ambiguous. The germline V gene has CDR1 SGHKS and CDR2 YYEKEE (reference sequence). The CDR3 spans 13 residues. V was pared by 1 base and J by 3 bases, with 8 bases between.

CDR3 nucleotides: TGTGCCTGGAGTGTATCGGGGCTAGCGGGAGGGAACACCGGGGAGCTGTTTTTT. Translation gives CAWSVSGLAGGNTGELFF. V is TRBV30 and J is TRBJ2-2, with 11 nucleotides matching TRBD2. The CDR3 is 18 residues long. The V and J ends lost 0 bases and 1 base, in that order; junction bases with no gene match: 7. Germline V gene sequence: CDR1 GTSNPN, CDR2 SVGIG (reference sequence). Variable domain in full (rest from reference TRBV30 and TRBJ2-2): SQTIHQWPATLVQPVGSPLSLECTVEGTSNPNLYWYRQAAGRGLQLLFYSVGIGQISSEVPQNLSASRPQDRQFILSSKKLLLSDSGFYLCAWSVSGLAGGNTGELFFGEGSRLTVL.

The chain couples TRBV10-2 to TRBJ1-1; a possible D gene is TRBD1 (5 bases). V was cut by 4 bases and J by 1 base, with 10 bases left in between. CDR3 length equals 14 residues. The germline V gene encodes CDR1 WSHSY and CDR2 SAAADI. CDR3 protein: CASSGVRENTEAFF. The CDR3 DNA sequence: TGCGCCAGCAGTGGGGTCAGGGAGAACACTGAAGCTTTCTTT.

The rearrangement links TRBV13 to TRBJ2-5; D remains ambiguous. The J call is in doubt because the DNA end fits TRBJ2-7 better. The CDR3 loop spans 9 amino acids. Germline V gene data show CDR1 as PRHDT and CDR2 as FYEKMQ (reference sequence). The CDR3 sequence: CASSPEQYF. CDR3 sequence (DNA): TGTGCCAGCAGCCCCGAGCAGTACTTC.

The V and J genes are TRBV29-1 and TRBJ2-7; 8 nucleotides agree with TRBD2. Germline V gives CDR1 SQVTM, CDR2 ANQGSEA. The CDR3 spans 16 residues. The J segment lost 2 bases and the V segment lost 4 bases, leaving 13 bases of the junction unmatched. CDR3 protein: CSVARPWREAAYEQYF. The CDR3 DNA is TGCAGCGTTGCCCGCCCGTGGCGGGAGGCAGCCTACGAGCAGTACTTC.

CDR3 amino acids: CASSRPDRVGEAFF. In nucleotides, the CDR3 is TGTGCCAGCAGCCGCCCCGACAGGGTCGGTGAAGCTTTCTTT. The rearrangement joins TRBV28 to TRBJ1-1; 7 nucleotides line up with TRBD1. The trim removed 6 bases at V and 7 bases at J, leaving 11 bases unmatched. Germline values: CDR1 MDHEN, CDR2 SYDVKM. The CDR3 contains 14 residues.

The genes are TRBV29-1 and TRBJ1-4; D gene ambiguous. CDR3 length: 12 residues. CDR1 SQVTM and CDR2 ANQGSEA come from the germline V gene. This CDR3 reads CSCGAFNEKLFF. CDR3 bases: TGCAGTTGCGGCGCTTTTAATGAAAAACTGTTTTTT.

The count of this clone is one. The V and J genes are TRBV15 and TRBJ2-7; the match to TRBD2 covers 10 bases. The CDR3 contains 15 residues. The J segment lost 5 bases and the V segment lost 1 base, leaving 5 bases of the junction unmatched. Germline values: CDR1 LNHNV, CDR2 YYDKDF (reference sequence). CDR3 DNA: TGTGCCACCAGCAGAGCTAGCGGGAGACCCCACGAGCAGTACTTC. This gives the protein CATSRASGRPHEQYF.

The chain has TRBV18 and TRBJ2-3, with D possibly being TRBD1 (6 bases). V was clipped by 2 bases and J by 1 base, with 13 bases between them. The CDR3 runs to 16 residues. From germline, CDR1 is KGHSH and CDR2 LQKENI. The CDR3 region is CASSPEQGIGTDTQYF. The CDR3 bases are TGTGCCAGCTCACCAGAACAGGGTATCGGCACAGATACGCAGTATTTT. The full variable domain, rest sourced from reference TRBV18 and TRBJ2-3, is NAGVMQNPRHLVRRRGQEARLRCSPMKGHSHVYWYRQLPEEGLKFMVYLQKENIIDESGMPKERFSAEFPKEGPSILRIQQVVRGDSAAYFCASSPEQGIGTDTQYFGPGTRLTVL.